This note documents a single T cell receptor (beta chain) sequence. Antigen unknown. The data belong to a study of cytomegalovirus exposure and HLA in healthy donors. Broader study findings: The CMV antigen specificity of a few CMV-associated chains was confirmed through in vitro analysis.

PCR involved 60 Vbeta and 13 Jbeta primers. Sequencing was performed with immunoSEQ multiplex PCR; in TCRdb, only in-frame clones are kept and a portion is missing. Among some 170,000 clones listed, around 76% were seen once. This CDR3 contains 12 residues. Looked up from germline, CDR1 is MNHEY and CDR2 is SVGAGI. V lost 5 bases, J lost 1 base, and 6 bases lay in between. This clonotype was obtained from a man aged 60-69 years in good health and CMV-seronegative. The specimen sequenced was PBMCs. This rearrangement joins TRBV6-5 to TRBJ2-7; weak D call: TRBD2 (5 bases). In nucleotides, the CDR3 is TGTGCCAGCAGTGAGGGATCCTACGAGCAGTACTTC. Residues: CASSEGSYEQYF.